The 2 T cell receptor beta chains presented below share a single source sample, sequenced in a study of T cell repertoires in aging, cancer and after chemotherapy. Rearranged V-D-J TRB sequences were amplified with a mixed TRB-A/B primer pool. TCRdb reprocessed the multiplex PCR reads with MiXCR, giving one entry per CDR3 protein. The sample records 10,000 to 15,000 distinct CDR3 sequences, around 30% being singletons. Peripheral blood genomic DNA, not sorted cells or RNA, was the template. The sample consisted of blood. The receptor set was obtained from a human donor with a blood cancer.

The gene calls are TRBV2 and TRBJ2-1; TRBD2 matches at 11 bases. With 5 bases clipped from V and 9 bases from J, the junction kept 15 bases outside the gene matches. The CDR3 is made up of 17 amino acids. From germline, CDR1 is SNHLY and CDR2 FYNNEI. In DNA form, the CDR3 reads TGTGCCAGCAGTCCGGAAGAAATACTAGCGGGGGTCGGTGAGCAGTTCTTC. It encodes CASSPEEILAGVGEQFF.

With regard to this clonotype: Relative to the germline gene, one junction end is altered; a read error may explain this. The chain is built from TRBV6-5 and TRBJ2-6; no clear D gene. Germline loops: CDR1 MNHEY, CDR2 SVGAGI. CDR3 length equals 15 residues. CDR3 bases: TGTGCCAGCAGTGACTCGTCCGCTGGGGCCAACGTCCTGACTTTC. The encoded protein is CASSDSSAGANVLTF.